This is a list of T cell receptor beta chains from one sample in a study of blood T cell repertoires in COVID-19. The table came from immunoSEQ multiplex PCR; TCRdb's copy has only in-frame clones and leaves some out. Altogether under 35,000 clones are present, roughly 90% being singletons, with the ten largest covering 13% to 15%. The sequencing input was peripheral blood. The receptor set was obtained from a human donor with active COVID-19. The donor label of this sample is uncertain. CDR3s include the opening cysteine and the closing phenylalanine or tryptophan. Each record gives: V gene, J gene, CDR3 protein.

V gene: TRBV5-1
J gene: TRBJ2-5
CDR3 protein: CASRRYQETQYF

V gene: TRBV4-2
J gene: TRBJ2-7
CDR3 protein: CASSHSEGGQYF

V gene: TRBV5-1
J gene: TRBJ1-1
CDR3 protein: CASSPASPRPAGEAFF

V gene: TRBV5-1
J gene: TRBJ2-1
CDR3 protein: CASSFELSSYNEQFF

V gene: TRBV13
J gene: TRBJ2-7
CDR3 protein: CASSQTGHEQYF

V gene: TRBV6-2/TRBV6-3
J gene: TRBJ2-7
CDR3 protein: CASSPALAGAREQYF

V gene: TRBV7-3
J gene: TRBJ2-1
CDR3 protein: CASSLRVAGDPRYNEQFF

V gene: TRBV23-1
J gene: TRBJ2-7
CDR3 protein: CASSRREQYF

V gene: TRBV27
J gene: TRBJ2-1
CDR3 protein: CASSPPTSGGPREQFF

V gene: TRBV6-5
J gene: TRBJ2-1
CDR3 protein: CASRLTGTSGHEQFF